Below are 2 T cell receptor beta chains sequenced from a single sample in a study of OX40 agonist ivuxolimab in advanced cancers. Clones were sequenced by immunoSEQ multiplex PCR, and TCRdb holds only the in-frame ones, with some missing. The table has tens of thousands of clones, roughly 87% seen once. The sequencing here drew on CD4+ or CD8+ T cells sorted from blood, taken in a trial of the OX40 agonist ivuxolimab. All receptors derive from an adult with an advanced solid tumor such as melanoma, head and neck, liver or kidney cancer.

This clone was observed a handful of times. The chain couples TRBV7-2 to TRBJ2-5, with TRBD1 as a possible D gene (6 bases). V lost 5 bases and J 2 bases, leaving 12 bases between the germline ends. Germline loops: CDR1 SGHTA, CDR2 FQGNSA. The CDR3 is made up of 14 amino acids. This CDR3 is CASSDRTIQETQYF. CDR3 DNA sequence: TGTGCCAGCAGCGACAGGACGATTCAAGAGACCCAGTACTTC.

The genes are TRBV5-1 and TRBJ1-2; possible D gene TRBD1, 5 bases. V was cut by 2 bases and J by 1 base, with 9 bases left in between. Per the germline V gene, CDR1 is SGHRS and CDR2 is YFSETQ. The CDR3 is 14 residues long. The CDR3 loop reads CASSLTTVNYGYTF. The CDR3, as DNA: TGCGCCAGCAGCTTAACGACAGTTAACTATGGCTACACCTTC.